The rows below give T cell receptor beta chains drawn from one sample of a study of blood T cell repertoires in COVID-19. Clones were sequenced by immunoSEQ multiplex PCR, and TCRdb holds only the in-frame ones, with some missing. The repertoire holds under 300,000 clones, roughly 88% seen once, with under 3% in the top ten. The sample taken for sequencing was PBMCs or T cells enriched from blood (not recorded which). These TCRs come from a woman aged 35 to 49 with acute COVID-19. Both conserved end residues are part of each CDR3. Each record gives: V gene, D gene, clone size, J gene, CDR3 protein, CDR3 DNA. A D gene is named only where the DNA matches it firmly. Expanded clones get a size class; other rows say once, few or many, or leave the size out.

TRBV20-1	.	.	TRBJ2-7	CSATVQGRQYF	TGCAGTGCAACCGTACAGGGTAGGCAGTACTTC
TRBV3-1/TRBV3-2	.	.	TRBJ1-2	CASSVPGSYGYTF	TGTGCCAGCAGCGTGCCAGGAAGCTATGGCTACACCTTC
TRBV21-1	.	few	TRBJ1-1	CASSKEAGQGASRTEAFF	TGTGCCAGCAGCAAAGAGGCAGGACAGGGGGCGAGTAGGACTGAAGCTTTCTTT
TRBV6-2/TRBV6-3	.	.	TRBJ2-3	CASSYPGGTDTQYF	TGTGCCAGCAGTTACCCGGGAGGCACAGATACGCAGTATTTT
TRBV7-9	.	.	TRBJ2-1	CASRGGLSSNNEQFF	TGTGCCAGCAGAGGGGGTTTAAGTAGCAACAATGAGCAGTTCTTC
TRBV12-3/TRBV12-4	.	.	TRBJ1-5	CASSLPNQPQHF	TGTGCCAGCAGTTTACCAAATCAGCCCCAGCATTTT
TRBV9	TRBD1	.	TRBJ2-3	CASSPTTGGGDTQYF	TGTGCCAGCAGCCCGACGACAGGGGGCGGAGATACGCAGTATTTT
TRBV3-1/TRBV3-2	.	few	TRBJ1-5	CASSRTVDSNQPQHF	TGTGCCAGCAGCCGAACAGTTGATAGCAATCAGCCCCAGCATTTT
TRBV25-1	.	.	TRBJ2-3	CASSDQWAKDTQYF	TGTGCCAGCAGTGATCAGTGGGCGAAAGATACGCAGTATTTT
TRBV14	.	.	TRBJ2-5	CASSQGPLASETQYF	TGTGCCAGCAGCCAAGGGCCCCTCGCTAGCGAGACCCAGTACTTC
TRBV6-1	TRBD1	.	TRBJ1-6	CASSEDRGRNSPLHF	TGTGCCAGCAGTGAAGACAGGGGGCGGAATTCACCCCTCCACTTT
TRBV19	TRBD2	.	TRBJ2-5	CASSSGVGETQYF	TGTGCCTCGTCTAGCGGGGTTGGAGAGACCCAGTACTTC
TRBV27	TRBD1	once	TRBJ2-5	CASSLTGAGRETQYF	TGTGCCAGCAGTTTAACAGGGGCTGGTAGGGAGACCCAGTACTTC
TRBV28	TRBD1	.	TRBJ1-3	CASGWDRAGNTIYF	TGTGCCAGCGGTTGGGACAGGGCAGGGAACACCATATATTTT
TRBV15	.	once	TRBJ1-2	CATSRDFRDQINYGYTF	TGTGCCACCAGCAGAGATTTCAGGGATCAGATTAACTATGGCTACACCTTC
TRBV27	.	.	TRBJ1-5	CASSFSHQPQHF	TGTGCCAGCAGTTTCTCCCATCAGCCCCAGCATTTT
TRBV7-2	.	.	TRBJ1-6	CASSLKAPHNSPLHF	TGTGCCAGCAGCTTAAAAGCCCCTCATAATTCACCCCTCCACTTT
TRBV19	TRBD1	.	TRBJ1-1	CASSFGQGGTEAFF	TGTGCCAGTAGTTTCGGACAGGGAGGTACTGAAGCTTTCTTT
TRBV7-6	.	.	TRBJ2-1	CASSLYPQGNNEQFF	TGTGCCAGCAGCTTATACCCGCAGGGGAACAATGAGCAGTTCTTC
TRBV29-1	TRBD1	.	TRBJ1-1	CSAQGASGEAFF	TGCAGCGCACAGGGGGCGTCTGGTGAAGCTTTCTTT
TRBV15	.	.	TRBJ1-1	CATSRGSGTEAFF	TGTGCCACCAGCAGAGGATCCGGCACTGAAGCTTTCTTT
TRBV11-2	.	once	TRBJ1-5	CASSLDWRGGQPQHF	TGTGCCAGCAGCTTAGATTGGAGGGGCGGGCAGCCCCAGCATTTT
TRBV9	TRBD1	.	TRBJ2-1	CASSVSPGGRGLSEQFF	TGTGCCAGCAGCGTCTCTCCCGGGGGCAGGGGGCTGAGTGAGCAGTTCTTC
TRBV27	TRBD2	.	TRBJ2-6	CASSPYGGTGANVLTF	TGTGCCAGCAGTCCCTACGGGGGGACCGGGGCCAACGTCCTGACTTTC
TRBV5-1	.	.	TRBJ2-5	CASSRGSPGEETQYF	TGCGCCAGCAGCAGGGGATCCCCCGGAGAGGAGACCCAGTACTTC
TRBV18	.	.	TRBJ1-2	CASSPSLRGTLEGYTF	TGTGCCAGCTCACCAAGTTTGCGGGGCACCCTTGAAGGCTACACCTTC
TRBV5-6	TRBD2	.	TRBJ2-7	CASSRRTSGGASYEQYF	TGTGCCAGCAGCCGACGAACTAGCGGCGGTGCCTCCTACGAGCAGTACTTC
TRBV10-3	.	.	TRBJ1-4	CAISESGAADGEKLFF	TGTGCCATCAGTGAGTCGGGGGCAGCGGATGGTGAAAAACTGTTTTTT
TRBV19	TRBD1	.	TRBJ1-1	CASSIVRGTGRVTEAFF	TGTGCCAGTAGTATAGTCCGCGGGACAGGGAGAGTTACTGAAGCTTTCTTT
TRBV3-1/TRBV3-2	.	.	TRBJ2-2	CASSQFPGTGELFF	TGTGCCAGCAGCCAATTCCCGGGCACCGGGGAGCTGTTTTTT
TRBV5-1	TRBD1	.	TRBJ1-2	CASSLAAGGLYGYTF	TGCGCCAGCAGCTTGGCCGCAGGGGGCTTATATGGCTACACCTTC
TRBV7-2	.	.	TRBJ1-1	CASSLGSQTSNTEAFF	TGTGCCAGCAGCCTGGGTAGTCAGACTTCGAACACTGAAGCTTTCTTT
TRBV4-1	TRBD2	.	TRBJ2-3	CASSPLSGITDTQYF	TGCGCCAGCAGCCCTCTTAGCGGGATCACAGATACGCAGTATTTT
TRBV9	TRBD2	.	TRBJ2-7	CASSSWTSGCHYEQYF	TGTGCCAGCAGCTCCTGGACTAGCGGGTGCCACTACGAGCAGTACTTC
TRBV12-3/TRBV12-4	.	.	TRBJ1-1	CASSLRGSTEAFF	TGTGCCAGCAGTTTGCGGGGGAGCACTGAAGCTTTCTTT
TRBV7-2	.	.	TRBJ1-1	CASSPLVGGAGAFF	TGTGCCAGCAGCCCACTCGTTGGGGGGGCCGGGGCTTTCTTT
TRBV29-1	.	.	TRBJ1-1	CSVSRGAGNTEAFF	TGCAGCGTTTCCAGAGGAGCTGGGAACACTGAAGCTTTCTTT
TRBV7-2	.	once	TRBJ1-5	CASSLTSGNQPQHF	TGTGCCAGCAGCCTAACGTCGGGCAATCAGCCCCAGCATTTT
TRBV4-1	TRBD2	.	TRBJ2-5	CASSRIAGVGGETQYF	TGCGCCAGCAGCCGAATAGCGGGAGTGGGAGGCGAGACCCAGTACTTC
TRBV7-9	.	.	TRBJ1-3	CASSLGSRSSGNTIYF	TGTGCCAGCAGCTTAGGTTCACGGAGCTCTGGAAACACCATATATTTT
TRBV6-6	.	.	TRBJ1-1	CASSQTVNTEAFF	TGTGCCAGCAGTCAGACAGTAAACACTGAAGCTTTCTTT
TRBV7-2	.	.	TRBJ2-1	CASSLAANGNEQFF	TGTGCCAGCAGCTTAGCTGCGAACGGGAATGAGCAGTTCTTC
TRBV6-1	.	.	TRBJ2-6	CASSARVYSSGANVLTF	TGTGCCAGCAGTGCCAGGGTCTACTCTTCTGGGGCCAACGTCCTGACTTTC
TRBV5-1	.	.	TRBJ2-1	CASSLGGSSYNEQFF	TGCGCCAGCAGCTTGGGAGGGAGCTCCTACAATGAGCAGTTCTTC
TRBV14	.	.	TRBJ2-3	CASSPYNKPGATDTQYF	TGTGCCAGCAGCCCCTACAATAAGCCGGGAGCCACAGATACGCAGTATTTT